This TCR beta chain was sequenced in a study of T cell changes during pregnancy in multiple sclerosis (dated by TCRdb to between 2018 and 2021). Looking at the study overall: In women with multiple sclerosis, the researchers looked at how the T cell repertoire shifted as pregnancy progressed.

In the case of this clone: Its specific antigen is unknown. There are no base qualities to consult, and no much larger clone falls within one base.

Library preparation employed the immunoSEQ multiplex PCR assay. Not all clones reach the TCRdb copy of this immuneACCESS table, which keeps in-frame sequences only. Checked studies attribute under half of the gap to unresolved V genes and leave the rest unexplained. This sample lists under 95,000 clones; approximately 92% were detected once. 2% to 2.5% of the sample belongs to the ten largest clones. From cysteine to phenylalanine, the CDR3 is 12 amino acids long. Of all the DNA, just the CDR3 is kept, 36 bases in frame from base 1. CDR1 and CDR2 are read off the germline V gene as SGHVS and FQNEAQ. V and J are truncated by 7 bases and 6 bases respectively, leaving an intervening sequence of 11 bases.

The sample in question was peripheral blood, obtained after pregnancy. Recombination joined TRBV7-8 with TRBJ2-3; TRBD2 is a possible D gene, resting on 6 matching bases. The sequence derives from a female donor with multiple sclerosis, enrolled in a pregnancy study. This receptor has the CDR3 CASISGSDTQYF. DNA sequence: TGTGCCAGCATTAGCGGATCGGATACGCAGTATTTT.